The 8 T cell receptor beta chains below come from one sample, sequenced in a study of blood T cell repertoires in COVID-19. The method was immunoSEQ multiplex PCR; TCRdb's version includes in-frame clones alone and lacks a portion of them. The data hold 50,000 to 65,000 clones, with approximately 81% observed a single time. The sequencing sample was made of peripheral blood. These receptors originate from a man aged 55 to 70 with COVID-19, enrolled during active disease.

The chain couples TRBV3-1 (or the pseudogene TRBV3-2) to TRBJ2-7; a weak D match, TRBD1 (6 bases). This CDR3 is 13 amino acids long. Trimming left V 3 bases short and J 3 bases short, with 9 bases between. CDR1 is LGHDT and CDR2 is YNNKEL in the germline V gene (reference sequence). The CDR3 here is CASSQGQYYEQYF. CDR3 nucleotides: TGTGCCAGCAGCCAGGGACAATACTACGAGCAGTACTTC.

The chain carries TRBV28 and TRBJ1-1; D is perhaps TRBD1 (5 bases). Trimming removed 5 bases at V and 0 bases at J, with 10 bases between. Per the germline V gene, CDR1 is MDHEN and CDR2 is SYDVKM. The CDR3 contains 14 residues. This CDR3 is CASSLGGMNTEAFF. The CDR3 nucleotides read TGTGCCAGCAGTCTTGGGGGGATGAACACTGAAGCTTTCTTT.

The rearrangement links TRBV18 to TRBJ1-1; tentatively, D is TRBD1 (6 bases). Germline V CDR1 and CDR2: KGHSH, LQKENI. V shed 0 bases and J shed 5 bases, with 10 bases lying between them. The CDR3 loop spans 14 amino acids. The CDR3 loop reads CASSPPAGVTEAFF. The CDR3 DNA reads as TGTGCCAGCTCACCACCGGCAGGGGTTACTGAAGCTTTCTTT.

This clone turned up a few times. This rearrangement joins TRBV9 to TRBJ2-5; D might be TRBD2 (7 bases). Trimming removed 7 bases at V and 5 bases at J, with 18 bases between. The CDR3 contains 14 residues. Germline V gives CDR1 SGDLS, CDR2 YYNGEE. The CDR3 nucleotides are TGTGCCAGCGGGAGTGCGGAGGGGGGGGAGACCCAGTACTTC. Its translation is CASGSAEGGETQYF.

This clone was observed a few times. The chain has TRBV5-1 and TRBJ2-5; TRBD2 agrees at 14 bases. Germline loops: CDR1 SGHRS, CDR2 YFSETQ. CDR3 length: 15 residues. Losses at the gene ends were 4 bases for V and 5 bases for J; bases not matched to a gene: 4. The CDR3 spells CASSLGTSGSETQYF. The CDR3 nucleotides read TGCGCCAGCAGCCTCGGGACTAGCGGGAGCGAGACCCAGTACTTC. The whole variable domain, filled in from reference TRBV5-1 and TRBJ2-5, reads KAGVTQTPRYLIKTRGQQVTLSCSPISGHRSVSWYQQTPGQGLQFLFEYFSETQRNKGNFPGRFSGRQFSNSRSEMNVSTLELGDSALYLCASSLGTSGSETQYFGPGTRLLVL.

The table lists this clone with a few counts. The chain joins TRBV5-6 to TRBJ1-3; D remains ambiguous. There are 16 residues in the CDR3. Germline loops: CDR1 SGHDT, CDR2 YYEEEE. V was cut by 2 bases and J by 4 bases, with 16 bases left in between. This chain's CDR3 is CASSFRPHGPGNTIYF. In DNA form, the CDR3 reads TGTGCCAGCAGCTTCCGGCCCCATGGGCCAGGAAACACCATATATTTT.

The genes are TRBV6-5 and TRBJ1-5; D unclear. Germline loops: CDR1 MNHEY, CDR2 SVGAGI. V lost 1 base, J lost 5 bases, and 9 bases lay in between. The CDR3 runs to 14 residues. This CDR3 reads CASSYLGGDQPQHF. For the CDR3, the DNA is TGTGCCAGCAGTTACTTGGGTGGAGATCAGCCCCAGCATTTT.

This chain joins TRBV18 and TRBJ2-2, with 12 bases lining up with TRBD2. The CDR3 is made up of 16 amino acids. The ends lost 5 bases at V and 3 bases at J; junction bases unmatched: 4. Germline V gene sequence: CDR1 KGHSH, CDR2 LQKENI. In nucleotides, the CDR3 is TGTGCCAGCTCAAGGACTAGCGGGGATGACACCGGGGAGCTGTTTTTT. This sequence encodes CASSRTSGDDTGELFF.